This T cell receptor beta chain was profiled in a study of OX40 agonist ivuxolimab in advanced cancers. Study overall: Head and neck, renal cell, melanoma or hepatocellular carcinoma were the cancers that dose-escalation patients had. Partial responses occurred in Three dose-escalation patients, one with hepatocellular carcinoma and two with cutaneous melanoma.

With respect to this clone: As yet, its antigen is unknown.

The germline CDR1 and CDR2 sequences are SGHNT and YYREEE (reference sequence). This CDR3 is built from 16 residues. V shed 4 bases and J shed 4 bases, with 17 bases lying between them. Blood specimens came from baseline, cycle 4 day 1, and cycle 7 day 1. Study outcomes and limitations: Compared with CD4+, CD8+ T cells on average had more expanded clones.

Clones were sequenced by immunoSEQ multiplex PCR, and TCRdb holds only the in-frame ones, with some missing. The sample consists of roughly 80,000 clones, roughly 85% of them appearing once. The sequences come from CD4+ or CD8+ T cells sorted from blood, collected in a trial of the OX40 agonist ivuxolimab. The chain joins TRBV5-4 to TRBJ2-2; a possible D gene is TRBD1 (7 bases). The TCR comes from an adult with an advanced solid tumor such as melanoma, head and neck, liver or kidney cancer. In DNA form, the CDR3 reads TGTGCCAGCAGCGGAGGGGGCGCCGGAGTCACCGGGGAGCTGTTTTTT. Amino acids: CASSGGGAGVTGELFF.